The 20 T cell receptor beta chains presented below share a single source sample, sequenced in a study of T-cell reconstitution after alpha-beta-depleted transplantation in children. TCRbeta library preparation incorporated unique molecular identifiers. TCRdb recomputed calls from the PCR reads with MiXCR, one row per CDR3 protein. The sample holds approximately 800,000 distinct CDR3 sequences, roughly 15% seen once. The sample consisted of PBMCs, mostly from graft donor cells, taken 360 days after TCRalphabeta/CD19-depleted stem cell transplant. These receptors all come from a male patient between 5 and 17 years old who had a stem cell transplant for acute lymphoblastic leukemia, so the T cells may come from the graft donor.

The J gene is TRBJ2-3, the V gene TRBV15; a possible D gene is TRBD2 (6 bases). The CDR3 has 19 residues. Germline V lookup: CDR1 LNHNV, CDR2 YYDKDF (reference sequence). V shed 0 bases and J shed 4 bases, with 23 bases lying between them. As DNA, the CDR3 is TGTGCCACCAGCAGAGATACAAGTTCGGGGGAGGTTTGGGCAGATACGCAGTATTTT. This encodes CATSRDTSSGEVWADTQYF.

The V call is TRBV29-1, the J call TRBJ2-7, with no clear D. Germline-derived CDR1 and CDR2 are SQVTM and ANQGSEA. This CDR3 spans 14 amino acids. Trimming shortened V by 4 bases and J by 0 bases, and 13 bases separated the two germline ends. CDR3 amino acids: CSVALLEASYEQYF. The CDR3, as DNA: TGCAGCGTTGCATTGCTAGAAGCCTCCTACGAGCAGTACTTC.

The chain has TRBV15 and TRBJ2-7; maybe TRBD2 (6 bases). V was trimmed by 4 bases and J by 2 bases, leaving 9 bases between them. Germline CDR1 LNHNV, CDR2 YYDKDF (reference sequence). The CDR3 totals 13 residues. CDR3 loop: CATSKGGTYEQYF. The CDR3 DNA is TGTGCCACCAGCAAAGGCGGGACCTACGAGCAGTACTTC.

V and J are TRBV20-1 and TRBJ2-1; 11 bases map to TRBD2. Germline lookup yields CDR1 DFQATT and CDR2 SNEGSKA (reference sequence). This CDR3 has 15 amino acids. V gave up 3 bases and J gave up 2 bases; unmatched junction bases: 3. CDR3 region: CSASPTSGAYNEQFF. DNA of the CDR3: TGCAGTGCTAGCCCGACTAGCGGGGCCTACAATGAGCAGTTCTTC.

V gene TRBV7-8 combines with J gene TRBJ2-2, with D possibly being TRBD1 (5 bases). Germline CDR1 is SGHVS and CDR2 is FQNEAQ. This CDR3 is built from 15 residues. V shed 3 bases and J shed 7 bases, with 15 bases lying between them. CDR3 DNA sequence: TGTGCCAGCAGCTTGACAAGGACACTTAGCGGGGAGCTGTTTTTT. Residues: CASSLTRTLSGELFF.

The V call is TRBV15, the J call TRBJ2-3; 14 bases match TRBD2. The ends lost 5 bases at V and 5 bases at J; junction bases unmatched: 12. The V gene's germline CDR1 is LNHNV and CDR2 YYDKDF (reference sequence). CDR3 length: 18 amino acids. The DNA for the CDR3 is TGTGCCACCAGCGGACCCTCCGGGACTAGCGGGAGAGGAGATACGCAGTATTTT. Translation: CATSGPSGTSGRGDTQYF. Looking up the rest from reference TRBV15 and TRBJ2-3 gives the full variable domain: DAMVIQNPRYQVTQFGKPVTLSCSQTLNHNVMYWYQQKSSQAPKLLFHYYDKDFNNEADTPDNFQSRRPNTSFCFLDIRSPGLGDTAMYLCATSGPSGTSGRGDTQYFGPGTRLTVL.

The chain combines TRBV4-1 with TRBJ2-7, with D tentatively TRBD2 (5 bases). This CDR3 has 14 amino acids. V lost 4 bases and J 2 bases, leaving 12 bases between the germline ends. The germline V gene has CDR1 MGHRA and CDR2 YSYEKL. The DNA of the CDR3 is TGCGCCAGCAGCCTTTCACCGGGAACCTACGAGCAGTACTTC. This gives the protein CASSLSPGTYEQYF.

Only a few counts were recorded for this clonotype. The chain couples TRBV12-3 or TRBV12-4 to TRBJ2-5, with D possibly being TRBD2 (6 bases). The CDR3 runs to 13 residues. Trimming took 5 bases from V and 5 from J, leaving 12 bases between them. CDR3 bases: TGTGCCAGCAGTCCTCCGGGACTGGAGACCCAGTACTTC. Its protein is CASSPPGLETQYF.

This clonotype has only one observation. With a much larger clone just one base away, this may be a read error. V gene TRBV12-3 or TRBV12-4 combines with J gene TRBJ2-7, with TRBD1 matching over 11 bases. This CDR3 spans 14 amino acids. The CDR3 protein is CASSTGQGVWERYF. The DNA of the CDR3 is TGTGCCAGCAGCACGGGACAGGGGGTTTGGGAGCGGTACTTC.

This clonotype was seen only a few times. The chain joins TRBV7-6 to TRBJ2-1, with a tentative D call TRBD1 (5 bases). Per the germline V gene, CDR1 is SGHVS and CDR2 is FNYEAQ. V shed 5 bases and J shed 9 bases, with 14 bases lying between them. This CDR3 has 13 amino acids. Here the CDR3 reads CASSPTGLGEQFF. The CDR3 nucleotides are TGTGCCAGCAGCCCCACAGGTTTGGGTGAGCAGTTCTTC.

This clonotype was counted a few times. V is TRBV30 and J is TRBJ2-3, with D possibly being TRBD2 (5 bases). Germline V gene sequence: CDR1 GTSNPN, CDR2 SVGIG (reference sequence). Trimming stripped 2 bases from V and 4 bases from J, with 10 bases between. This CDR3 contains 13 residues. CDR3 nucleotides: TGTGCCTGGAGTCTAACTAGTGCAGATACGCAGTATTTT. It encodes CAWSLTSADTQYF. Full variable domain (rest looked up from reference TRBV30 and TRBJ2-3): SQTIHQWPATLVQPVGSPLSLECTVEGTSNPNLYWYRQAAGRGLQLLFYSVGIGQISSEVPQNLSASRPQDRQFILSSKKLLLSDSGFYLCAWSLTSADTQYFGPGTRLTVL.

This clonotype has just a few counts. The V gene is TRBV7-9, the J gene TRBJ2-1; D is unresolved. Between the trimmed V and J ends, which lost 8 bases and 4 bases, there was a span of 18 bases. The germline gives CDR1 SEHNR, CDR2 FQNEAQ (reference sequence). The CDR3 loop spans 15 amino acids. The CDR3 reads CASSHERALYNEQFF. The CDR3 region has the DNA TGTGCCAGCTCACATGAGCGAGCACTTTACAATGAGCAGTTCTTC.

The V call is TRBV12-3 or TRBV12-4, the J call TRBJ2-5; 7 bases are shared with TRBD1. Unmatched junction bases numbered 9, after V lost 6 bases and J lost 5 bases. The CDR3 has 14 amino acids. The CDR3 sequence: CASRATAQGETQYF. The CDR3 DNA is TGTGCCAGCAGGGCGACCGCACAGGGGGAGACCCAGTACTTC.

The chain carries TRBV12-3 or TRBV12-4 and TRBJ1-1, with 7 bases that match TRBD1. Trimming at V came to 6 bases and at J to 3 bases, leaving 7 bases not matched to a gene. The CDR3 is 14 amino acids. CDR3 loop: CASSYMTGYTEAFF. The CDR3 DNA is TGTGCCAGCAGCTACATGACAGGGTACACTGAAGCTTTCTTT.

The gene calls are TRBV20-1 and TRBJ2-2; D could derive from TRBD1 or TRBD2 (5 bases each). The V end lost 4 bases, the J end lost 2 bases, and 17 bases lay between the germline ends. Germline values: CDR1 DFQATT, CDR2 SNEGSKA (reference sequence). This CDR3 has 16 amino acids. CDR3 coding DNA: TGCAGTGCTAAAGAGGGGTGGGGTAGTAACACCGGGGAGCTGTTTTTT. Encoded protein: CSAKEGWGSNTGELFF.

This clonotype was detected a few times. The chain combines TRBV29-1 with TRBJ2-3, with D possibly being TRBD2 (5 bases). V gave up 5 bases and J gave up 5 bases, with 8 bases separating them. Germline assignment: CDR1 SQVTM and CDR2 ANQGSEA. This CDR3 is built from 11 residues. CDR3 sequence: CSVIGLDTQYF. CDR3 DNA: TGCAGCGTTATAGGACTAGATACGCAGTATTTT.

This clonotype was seen at least ten times. This rearrangement joins TRBV6-1 to TRBJ2-7; TRBD1 might be the D (6 bases). Trimming shortened V by 7 bases and J by 5 bases, and 18 bases separated the two germline ends. This CDR3 has 14 amino acids. The V gene's germline CDR1 is MNHNS and CDR2 SASEGT. CDR3 sequence: CASTNSDRRDEQYF. Here the CDR3 DNA reads TGTGCCAGCACCAACTCCGACAGGCGGGACGAGCAGTACTTC.

This clonotype came up many times. V gene TRBV7-9 combines with J gene TRBJ2-2; TRBD2 is a possible D gene (6 bases). Looked up from germline, CDR1 is SEHNR and CDR2 is FQNEAQ (reference sequence). Trimming removed 4 bases from V and 7 bases from J, with 13 bases in between. This CDR3 spans 14 amino acids. Here the CDR3 DNA reads TGTGCCAGCAGCTCCCCCCGCGGGATCGGGGAGCTGTTTTTT. Its protein product is CASSSPRGIGELFF.

This chain connects TRBV5-1 to TRBJ2-1; TRBD1 matches 12 bases. The CDR3 is 16 residues long. Germline V gene data show CDR1 as SGHRS and CDR2 as YFSETQ. With 1 base clipped from V and 8 bases from J, the junction kept 7 bases outside the gene matches. The CDR3 sequence: CASSLYRDRGHYEQFF. The CDR3 DNA reads as TGCGCCAGCAGCTTGTATCGGGACAGGGGGCATTATGAGCAGTTCTTC.

This clonotype was observed a handful of times. The rearrangement links TRBV12-3 or TRBV12-4 to TRBJ2-3; D is uncertain. This CDR3 is built from 14 residues. The V end was cut by 6 bases, the J end by 0 bases, with 10 bases between. CDR3 amino acids: CASRPPTSTDTQYF. Here the CDR3 DNA reads TGTGCCAGCAGGCCCCCAACTAGCACAGATACGCAGTATTTT.